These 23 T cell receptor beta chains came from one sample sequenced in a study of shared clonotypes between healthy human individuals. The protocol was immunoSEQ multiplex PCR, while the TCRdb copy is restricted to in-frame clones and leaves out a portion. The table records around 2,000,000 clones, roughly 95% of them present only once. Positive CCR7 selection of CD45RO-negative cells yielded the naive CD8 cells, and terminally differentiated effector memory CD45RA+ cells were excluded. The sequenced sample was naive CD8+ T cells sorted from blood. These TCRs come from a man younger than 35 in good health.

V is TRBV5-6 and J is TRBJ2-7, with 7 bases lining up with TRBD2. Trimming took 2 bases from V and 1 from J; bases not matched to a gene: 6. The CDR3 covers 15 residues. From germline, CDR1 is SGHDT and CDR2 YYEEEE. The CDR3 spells CASSFRQGGSYEQYF. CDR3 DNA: TGTGCCAGCAGCTTCCGCCAGGGAGGGTCCTACGAGCAGTACTTC. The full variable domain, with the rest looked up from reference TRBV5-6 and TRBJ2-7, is DAGVTQSPTHLIKTRGQQVTLRCSPKSGHDTVSWYQQALGQGPQFIFQYYEEEERQRGNFPDRFSGHQFPNYSSELNVNALLLGDSALYLCASSFRQGGSYEQYFGPGTRLTVT.

CDR3 residues: CASRSGTGSINEQFF. The CDR3 DNA sequence: TGTGCCAGCAGGTCCGGGACAGGGTCCATCAATGAGCAGTTCTTC. This chain joins TRBV7-2 and TRBJ2-1; TRBD1 agrees at 9 bases. V was clipped by 6 bases and J by 6 bases; unmatched bases: 9. CDR1 SGHTA and CDR2 FQGNSA come from the germline V gene. CDR3 length equals 15 residues.

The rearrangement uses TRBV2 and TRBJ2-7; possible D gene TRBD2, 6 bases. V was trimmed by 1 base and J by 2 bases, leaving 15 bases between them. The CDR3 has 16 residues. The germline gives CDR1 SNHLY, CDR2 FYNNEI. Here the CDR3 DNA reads TGTGCCAGCAGTGAAGATAAGGGACTCGCTACCTACGAGCAGTACTTC. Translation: CASSEDKGLATYEQYF.

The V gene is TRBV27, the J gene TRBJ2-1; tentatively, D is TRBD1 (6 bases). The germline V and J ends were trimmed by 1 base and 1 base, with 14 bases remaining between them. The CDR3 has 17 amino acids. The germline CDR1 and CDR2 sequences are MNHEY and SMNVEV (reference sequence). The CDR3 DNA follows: TGTGCCAGCAGTTTATTCCCCCCCCAGGGGTCCTACAATGAGCAGTTCTTC. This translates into CASSLFPPQGSYNEQFF.

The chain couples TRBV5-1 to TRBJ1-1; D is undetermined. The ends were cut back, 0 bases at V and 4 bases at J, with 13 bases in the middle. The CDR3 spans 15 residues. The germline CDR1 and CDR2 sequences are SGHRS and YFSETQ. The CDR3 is CASSLAAGWGTEAFF. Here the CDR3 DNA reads TGCGCCAGCAGCTTGGCCGCAGGCTGGGGCACTGAAGCTTTCTTT.

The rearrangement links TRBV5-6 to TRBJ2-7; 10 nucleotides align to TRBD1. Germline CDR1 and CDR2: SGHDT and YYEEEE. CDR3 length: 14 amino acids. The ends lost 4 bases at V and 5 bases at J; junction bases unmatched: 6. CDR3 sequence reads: CASSTSGTGDEQYF. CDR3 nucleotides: TGTGCCAGCAGCACATCCGGGACAGGGGACGAGCAGTACTTC.

The CDR3 DNA reads as TGTGCCAGCAGCCGACTCCAGGGGCCTAGTGGCTACACCTTC. Translated: CASSRLQGPSGYTF. The V and J genes are TRBV7-6 and TRBJ1-2; perhaps TRBD1 as D (6 bases). V was pared by 5 bases and J by 7 bases, with 17 bases between. The CDR3 totals 14 residues. The germline V gene encodes CDR1 SGHVS and CDR2 FNYEAQ.

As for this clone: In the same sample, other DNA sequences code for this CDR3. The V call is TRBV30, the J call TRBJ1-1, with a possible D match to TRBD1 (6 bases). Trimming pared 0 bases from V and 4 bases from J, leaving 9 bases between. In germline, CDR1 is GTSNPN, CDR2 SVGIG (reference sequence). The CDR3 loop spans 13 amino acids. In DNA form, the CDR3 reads TGTGCCTGGAGTGTACTGACAGGCACTGAAGCTTTCTTT. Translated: CAWSVLTGTEAFF.

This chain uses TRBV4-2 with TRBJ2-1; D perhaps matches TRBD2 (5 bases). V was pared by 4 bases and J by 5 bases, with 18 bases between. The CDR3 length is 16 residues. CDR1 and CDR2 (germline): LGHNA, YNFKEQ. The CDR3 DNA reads TGTGCCAGCAGCCCCAAGGAGGATCTAAACCACAATGAGCAGTTCTTC. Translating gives CASSPKEDLNHNEQFF.

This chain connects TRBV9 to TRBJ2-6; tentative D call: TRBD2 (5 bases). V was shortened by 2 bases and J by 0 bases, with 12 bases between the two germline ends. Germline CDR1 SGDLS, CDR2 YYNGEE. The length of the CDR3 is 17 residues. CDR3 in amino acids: CASSVGGTSSGANVLTF. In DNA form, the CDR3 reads TGTGCCAGCAGCGTCGGCGGCACTAGCTCTGGGGCCAACGTCCTGACTTTC. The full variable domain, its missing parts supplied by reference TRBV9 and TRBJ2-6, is DSGVTQTPKHLITATGQRVTLRCSPRSGDLSVYWYQQSLDQGLQFLIQYYNGEERAKGNILERFSAQQFPDLHSELNLSSLELGDSALYFCASSVGGTSSGANVLTFGAGSRLTVL.

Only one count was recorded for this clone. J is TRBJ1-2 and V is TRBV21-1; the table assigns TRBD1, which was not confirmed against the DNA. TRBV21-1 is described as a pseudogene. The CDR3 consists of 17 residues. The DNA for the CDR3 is TGTGCCAGCAGCAAAGCACCGCGGACACGTCCTAACTATGGCTACACCTTC. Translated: CASSKAPRTRPNYGYTF.

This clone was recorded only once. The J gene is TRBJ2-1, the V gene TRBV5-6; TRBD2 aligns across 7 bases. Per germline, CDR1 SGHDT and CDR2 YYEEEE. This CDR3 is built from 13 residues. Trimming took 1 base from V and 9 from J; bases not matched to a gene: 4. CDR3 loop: CASSLRGGLEQFF. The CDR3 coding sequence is TGTGCCAGCAGCTTGAGGGGAGGGCTTGAGCAGTTCTTC.

CDR3 in DNA: TGTGCCAGCAGCCGAGGGGTTGCGGGAGGTAATTCACCCCTCCACTTT. Translation: CASSRGVAGGNSPLHF. The J gene is TRBJ1-6, the V gene TRBV11-2; the D gene is possibly TRBD1 (5 bases). V gave up 5 bases and J gave up 6 bases, with 17 bases separating them. The CDR3 covers 16 residues. Germline assignment: CDR1 SGHAT and CDR2 FQNNGV.

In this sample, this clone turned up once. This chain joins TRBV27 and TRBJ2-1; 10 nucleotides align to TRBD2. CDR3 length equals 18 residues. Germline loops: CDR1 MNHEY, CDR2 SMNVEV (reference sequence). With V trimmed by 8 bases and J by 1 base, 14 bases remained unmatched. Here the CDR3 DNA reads TGTGCCAGCTCGCTAGGGGGTAGCGGGGGGCGATCCTACAATGAGCAGTTCTTC. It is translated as CASSLGGSGGRSYNEQFF.

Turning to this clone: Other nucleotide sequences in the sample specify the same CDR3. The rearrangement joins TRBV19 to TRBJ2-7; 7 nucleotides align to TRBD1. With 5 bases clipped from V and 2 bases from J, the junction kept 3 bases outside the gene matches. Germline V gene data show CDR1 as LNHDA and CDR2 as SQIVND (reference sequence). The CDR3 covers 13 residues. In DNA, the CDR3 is TGTGCCAGTAGTCCCGGGACAGCCTACGAGCAGTACTTC. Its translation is CASSPGTAYEQYF.

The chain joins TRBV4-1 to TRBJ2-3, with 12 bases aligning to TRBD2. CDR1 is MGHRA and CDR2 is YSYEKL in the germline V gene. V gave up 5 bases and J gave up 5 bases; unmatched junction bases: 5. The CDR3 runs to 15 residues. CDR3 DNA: TGCGCCAGCAGCGGACTAGCGGGGTCTCAAGATACGCAGTATTTT. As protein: CASSGLAGSQDTQYF.

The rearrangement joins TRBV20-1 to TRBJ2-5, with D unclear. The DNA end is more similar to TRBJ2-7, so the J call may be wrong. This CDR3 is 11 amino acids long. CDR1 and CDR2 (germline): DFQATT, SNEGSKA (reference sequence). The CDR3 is CSADLGYEQYF. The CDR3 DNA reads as TGCAGTGCTGACCTCGGCTACGAGCAGTACTTC.

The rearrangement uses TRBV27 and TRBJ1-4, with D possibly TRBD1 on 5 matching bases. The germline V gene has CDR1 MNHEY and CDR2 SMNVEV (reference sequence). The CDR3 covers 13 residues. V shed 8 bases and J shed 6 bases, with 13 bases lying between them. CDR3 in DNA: TGTGCCAGCCGCCGGGGCCGAGATGAAAAACTGTTTTTT. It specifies CASRRGRDEKLFF.

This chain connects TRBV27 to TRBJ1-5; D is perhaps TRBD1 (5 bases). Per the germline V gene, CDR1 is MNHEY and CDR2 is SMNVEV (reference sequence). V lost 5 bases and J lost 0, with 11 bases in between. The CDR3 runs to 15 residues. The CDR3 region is CASSTSRGSNQPQHF. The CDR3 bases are TGTGCCAGCAGTACGAGTAGGGGTAGCAATCAGCCCCAGCATTTT.

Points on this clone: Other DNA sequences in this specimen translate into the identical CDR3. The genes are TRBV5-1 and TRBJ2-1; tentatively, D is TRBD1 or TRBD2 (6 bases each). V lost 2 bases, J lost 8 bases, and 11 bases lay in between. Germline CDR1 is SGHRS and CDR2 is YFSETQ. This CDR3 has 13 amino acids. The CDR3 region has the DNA TGCGCCAGCAGCTTAACGGGGGCCGATGAGCAGTTCTTC. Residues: CASSLTGADEQFF.

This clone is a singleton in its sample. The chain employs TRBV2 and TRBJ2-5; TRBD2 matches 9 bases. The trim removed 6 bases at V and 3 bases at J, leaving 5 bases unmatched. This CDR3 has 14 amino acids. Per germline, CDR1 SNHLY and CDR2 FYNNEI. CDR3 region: CASRERGEKETQYF. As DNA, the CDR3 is TGTGCCAGCAGGGAGCGGGGGGAGAAAGAGACCCAGTACTTC.

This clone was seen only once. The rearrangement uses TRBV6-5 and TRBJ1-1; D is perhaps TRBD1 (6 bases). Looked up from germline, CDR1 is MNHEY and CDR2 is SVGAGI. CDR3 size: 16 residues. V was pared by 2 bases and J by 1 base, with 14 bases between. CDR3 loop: CASSYPGQLGNTEAFF. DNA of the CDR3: TGTGCCAGCAGTTACCCTGGACAGCTCGGGAACACTGAAGCTTTCTTT.

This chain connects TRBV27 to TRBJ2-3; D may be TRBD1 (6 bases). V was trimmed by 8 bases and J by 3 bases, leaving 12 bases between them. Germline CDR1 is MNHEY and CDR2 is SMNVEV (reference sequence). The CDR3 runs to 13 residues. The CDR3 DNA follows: TGTGCCAGCCAGGGGTCCACGACAGATACGCAGTATTTT. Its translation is CASQGSTTDTQYF.